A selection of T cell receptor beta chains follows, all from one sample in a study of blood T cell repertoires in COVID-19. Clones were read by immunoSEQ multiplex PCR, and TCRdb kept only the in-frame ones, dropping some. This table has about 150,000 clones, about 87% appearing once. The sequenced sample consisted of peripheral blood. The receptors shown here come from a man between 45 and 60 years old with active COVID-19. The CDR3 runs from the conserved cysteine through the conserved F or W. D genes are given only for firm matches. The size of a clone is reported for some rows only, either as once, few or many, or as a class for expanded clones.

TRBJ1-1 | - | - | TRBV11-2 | CASSLGGNEAFF | TGTGCCAGCAGCTTAGGAGGTAATGAAGCTTTCTTT
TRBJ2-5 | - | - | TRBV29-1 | CSVCRENLSQETQYF | TGCAGCGTTTGCAGGGAAAATTTGAGCCAAGAGACCCAGTACTTC
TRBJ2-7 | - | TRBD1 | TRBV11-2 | CASSLLRVAGGTYEQYF | TGTGCCAGCAGCTTACTTCGAGTAGCAGGGGGTACCTACGAGCAGTACTTC
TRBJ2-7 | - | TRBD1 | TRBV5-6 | CASSLKGAHEQYF | TGTGCCAGCAGCTTGAAGGGGGCCCACGAGCAGTACTTC
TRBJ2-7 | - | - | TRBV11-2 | CASSLRGMAYEQYF | TGTGCCAGCAGCTTAAGGGGGATGGCCTACGAGCAGTACTTC
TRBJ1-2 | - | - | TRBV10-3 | CAISEFEAGADYGYTF | TGTGCCATCAGTGAGTTCGAAGCAGGGGCGGACTATGGCTACACCTTC
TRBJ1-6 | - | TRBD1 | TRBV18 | CASSSTGADNSPLHF | TGTGCCAGCTCAAGCACAGGGGCGGATAATTCACCCCTCCACTTT
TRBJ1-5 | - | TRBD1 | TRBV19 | CASNQGAEYQPQHF | TGTGCCAGCAACCAGGGGGCCGAGTATCAGCCCCAGCATTTT
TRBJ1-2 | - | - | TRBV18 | CASSTGQGGYTF | TGTGCCAGCTCAACAGGGCAGGGTGGCTACACCTTC
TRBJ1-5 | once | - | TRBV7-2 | CASSLVQSNQPQHF | TGTGCCAGCAGCTTAGTACAAAGCAATCAGCCCCAGCATTTT
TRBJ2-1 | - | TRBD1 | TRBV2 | CASRGGAYNEQFF | TGTGCCAGCAGAGGGGGCGCTTACAATGAGCAGTTCTTC
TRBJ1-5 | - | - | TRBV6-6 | CASSLGRSNQPQHF | TGTGCCAGCAGTTTGGGGAGGTCAAATCAGCCCCAGCATTTT
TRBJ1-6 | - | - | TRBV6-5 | CASQPGMGNSPLHF | TGTGCCAGCCAACCGGGAATGGGTAATTCACCCCTCCACTTT
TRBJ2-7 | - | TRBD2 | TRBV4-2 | CASSQGTLAGDPYEQYF | TGTGCCAGCAGCCAAGGGACACTAGCGGGGGACCCCTACGAGCAGTACTTC
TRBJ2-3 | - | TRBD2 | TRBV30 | CAWRTRTSGGCTDTQYF | TGTGCCTGGAGGACACGGACTAGCGGGGGGTGCACAGATACGCAGTATTTT